A single sample is the source of the 18 T cell receptor beta chains below, sequenced in a study of T cell responses to AZD1222 COVID-19 vaccine. The table came from immunoSEQ multiplex PCR; TCRdb's copy has only in-frame clones and leaves some out. Among about 130,000 clones listed, about nine tenths were seen once. The sequences come from peripheral blood, collected on day 0 of AZD1222 vaccination. These receptor sequences come from an adult in good health.

This chain joins TRBV2 and TRBJ1-5, with 12 bases matching TRBD1. CDR1 and CDR2 from the germline V gene are SNHLY and FYNNEI. Trimming cost V 7 bases and J 7 bases; bases outside gene matches: 5. This CDR3 is built from 14 residues. CDR3 amino acids: CASTGTGGVQPQHF. As DNA, the CDR3 is TGTGCCAGCACCGGGACAGGGGGCGTCCAGCCCCAGCATTTT.

Only one count was recorded for this clone. The chain employs TRBV6-1 and TRBJ1-1; possible D gene TRBD1, 5 bases. This CDR3 spans 14 amino acids. Germline lookup yields CDR1 MNHNS and CDR2 SASEGT. V lost 1 base to trimming and J lost 2 bases, with 8 bases between them. CDR3 region: CASSEGGTNTEAFF. The CDR3 nucleotides read TGTGCCAGCAGTGAAGGTGGGACTAACACTGAAGCTTTCTTT.

The chain recombines TRBV7-2 with TRBJ1-6; 10 nucleotides align to TRBD1. This CDR3 has 16 amino acids. With V trimmed by 5 bases and J by 7 bases, 8 bases remained unmatched. The germline CDR1 and CDR2 sequences are SGHTA and FQGNSA. The CDR3: CASSPRDRGTNSPLHF. CDR3 DNA: TGTGCCAGCAGCCCCCGGGACAGGGGAACGAATTCACCCCTCCACTTT.

The V call is TRBV12-3 or TRBV12-4, the J call TRBJ1-2, with D perhaps TRBD1 (6 bases). The CDR3 sequence is 11 residues long. Trimming removed 7 bases from V and 9 bases from J, with 12 bases in between. The CDR3 is CASIRQGSYTF. DNA for the CDR3: TGTGCCAGCATCCGCCAGGGGAGCTACACCTTC.

The genes are TRBV6-4 and TRBJ2-6, with D hard to call. V dropped 3 bases and J dropped 1 base, with 4 bases sitting between them. The CDR3 is 14 amino acids. Germline V lookup: CDR1 MRHNA, CDR2 SNTAGT. The CDR3: CASSELSGANVLTF. The CDR3 DNA reads as TGTGCCAGCAGTGAATTATCTGGGGCCAACGTCCTGACTTTC.

The rearrangement joins TRBV28 to TRBJ2-7; D tentatively fits TRBD1 or TRBD2 (5 bases each). Germline V CDR1 and CDR2: MDHEN, SYDVKM. The CDR3 runs to 16 residues. With 7 bases removed from V and 2 bases from J, the gap between germline ends came to 21 bases. This chain's CDR3 is CASIIRDPLGTYEQYF. The CDR3 bases are TGTGCCAGCATTATCCGGGACCCCCTAGGGACCTACGAGCAGTACTTC.

The rearrangement joins TRBV7-2 to TRBJ1-5; 7 nucleotides line up with TRBD1. Trimming took 1 base from V and 6 from J; bases not matched to a gene: 6. Germline-derived CDR1 and CDR2 are SGHTA and FQGNSA. The CDR3 runs to 15 residues. The CDR3 region is CASSLDRGGGQPQHF. CDR3 nucleotides: TGTGCCAGCAGCTTAGATAGAGGGGGCGGTCAGCCCCAGCATTTT.

In this sample, this clone turned up once. The chain joins TRBV11-2 to TRBJ1-3; 7 nucleotides match TRBD1. V gave up 7 bases and J gave up 0 bases; unmatched junction bases: 18. CDR3 length equals 19 residues. Germline V gene lookup returns CDR1 SGHAT and CDR2 FQNNGV. CDR3: CASTSFRTGGIRSGNTIYF. The DNA for the CDR3 is TGTGCCAGCACCTCTTTTAGGACAGGCGGGATTCGCTCTGGAAACACCATATATTTT. The complete variable domain, with remaining parts taken from reference TRBV11-2 and TRBJ1-3, reads EAGVAQSPRYKIIEKRQSVAFWCNPISGHATLYWYQQILGQGPKLLIQFQNNGVVDDSQLPKDRFSAERLKGVDSTLKIQPAKLEDSAVYLCASTSFRTGGIRSGNTIYFGEGSWLTVV.

The chain uses TRBV5-4 and TRBJ2-5, with no clear D. The V end lost 0 bases, the J end lost 3 bases, and 18 bases lay between the germline ends. CDR1 and CDR2 (germline): SGHNT, YYREEE (reference sequence). The CDR3 extends over 17 amino acids. Here the CDR3 DNA reads TGTGCCAGCAGCTTGGTGCTTGGTAGCAGAACGGAAGAGACCCAGTACTTC. It specifies CASSLVLGSRTEETQYF.

The J gene is TRBJ2-2, the V gene TRBV5-1; 9 bases are a match to TRBD1. Germline CDR1 and CDR2: SGHRS and YFSETQ. The ends lost 4 bases at V and 4 bases at J; junction bases unmatched: 11. The CDR3 is 17 amino acids. The CDR3 coding sequence is TGCGCCAGCAGCCAAATTACAGGGGGCGCGGGCACCGGGGAGCTGTTTTTT. It encodes CASSQITGGAGTGELFF.

The V call is TRBV7-9, the J call TRBJ1-1; a weak D match, TRBD1 (5 bases). The CDR3 extends over 13 amino acids. Germline CDR1 reads SEHNR; CDR2 reads FQNEAQ (reference sequence). Trimming took 4 bases from V and 1 from J, leaving 7 bases between them. CDR3 residues: CASSSQGNTEAFF. The CDR3 coding sequence is TGTGCCAGCAGCTCTCAGGGGAACACTGAAGCTTTCTTT.

This sequence joins TRBV5-4 and TRBJ2-7; the match to TRBD1 covers 8 bases. The germline gives CDR1 SGHNT, CDR2 YYREEE (reference sequence). The CDR3 has 13 amino acids. Trimming at V came to 4 bases and at J to 3 bases, leaving 3 bases not matched to a gene. CDR3 sequence (DNA): TGTGCCAGCAGCAAAGGACAGGGCTACGAGCAGTACTTC. The encoded protein is CASSKGQGYEQYF.

This chain links TRBV11-2 with TRBJ2-7; 11 nucleotides line up with TRBD2. V dropped 3 bases and J dropped 7; count of bases not matched to a gene: 17. CDR3 size: 18 residues. Per germline, CDR1 SGHAT and CDR2 FQNNGV. In DNA, the CDR3 is TGTGCCAGCAGCTTCACTGGAACTAGCGGGAGAGGCCTGAAGGAGCAGTACTTC. It translates to CASSFTGTSGRGLKEQYF. Complete variable domain (other parts from reference TRBV11-2 and TRBJ2-7): EAGVAQSPRYKIIEKRQSVAFWCNPISGHATLYWYQQILGQGPKLLIQFQNNGVVDDSQLPKDRFSAERLKGVDSTLKIQPAKLEDSAVYLCASSFTGTSGRGLKEQYFGPGTRLTVT.

This clone has more than one count but fewer than ten. V gene TRBV4-3 combines with J gene TRBJ2-7; 8 bases are a match to TRBD1. Germline CDR1 and CDR2: LGHNA and YSLEER. The CDR3 contains 15 residues. The V gene end was trimmed by 0 bases and the J gene end by 1 base; junction bases not matched to a gene: 2. The CDR3 protein is CASSQDRGRSYEQYF. CDR3 nucleotides: TGCGCCAGCAGCCAAGACAGGGGGCGATCCTACGAGCAGTACTTC.

The chain is built from TRBV4-2 and TRBJ1-2, with D tentatively TRBD1 (5 bases). This CDR3 comprises 15 residues. CDR1 and CDR2 from the germline V gene are LGHNA and YNFKEQ. Trimming cost V 1 base and J 2 bases, with 11 bases left between them. The chain's CDR3 is CASSQGPGLNYGYTF. CDR3 nucleotides: TGTGCCAGCAGCCAAGGGCCAGGGCTAAACTATGGCTACACCTTC.

V gene TRBV28 combines with J gene TRBJ2-7, with D perhaps being TRBD1 or TRBD2 (5 bases each). CDR1 and CDR2 from the germline V gene are MDHEN and SYDVKM. The ends were cut back, 7 bases at V and 6 bases at J, with 25 bases in the middle. This CDR3 region has 16 residues. The CDR3 spells CASNTAGISHGTEQYF. CDR3 DNA sequence: TGTGCCAGCAACACGGCAGGGATCTCCCACGGGACCGAGCAGTACTTC.

The genes are TRBV27 and TRBJ2-3, with 8 bases fitting TRBD2. There are 15 residues in the CDR3. Losses at the gene ends were 8 bases for V and 3 bases for J; bases not matched to a gene: 10. Germline values: CDR1 MNHEY, CDR2 SMNVEV (reference sequence). Written as DNA, the CDR3 is TGTGCCAGCGGAAGAAAGCGGGGGCCGACAGATACGCAGTATTTT. This codes for CASGRKRGPTDTQYF.

V and J are TRBV5-4 and TRBJ1-1; TRBD1 might be the D (6 bases). The CDR3 is 15 residues long. Trimming removed 0 bases at V and 1 base at J, with 10 bases between. The V gene's germline CDR1 is SGHNT and CDR2 YYREEE (reference sequence). CDR3 sequence (DNA): TGTGCCAGCAGCTTGGTTCTGGGACAGAACACTGAAGCTTTCTTT. Residues: CASSLVLGQNTEAFF.